The 14 T cell receptor beta chains given below trace back to one sample, sequenced in a study of cytomegalovirus exposure and HLA in healthy donors. With 60 Vbeta and 13 Jbeta primers, the PCR was carried out. Measured with immunoSEQ multiplex PCR; TCRdb has only the in-frame clones, and not every one. The sample has roughly 200,000 clones; about four fifths are singletons. Material for sequencing was PBMCs. Every receptor here comes from a female donor in good health and CMV-seronegative.

The chain joins TRBV9 to TRBJ2-5, with D maybe TRBD2 (5 bases). Germline V gives CDR1 SGDLS, CDR2 YYNGEE. The germline V and J ends were trimmed by 2 bases and 4 bases, with 9 bases remaining between them. This CDR3 is built from 13 residues. The CDR3 bases are TGTGCCAGCAGCGTGGACTTCAGAGAGACCCAGTACTTC. Its protein is CASSVDFRETQYF.

V is TRBV5-4 and J is TRBJ1-1, with 8 bases matching TRBD1. Germline CDR1 SGHNT, CDR2 YYREEE (reference sequence). The CDR3 consists of 17 residues. The V gene end was trimmed by 4 bases and the J gene end by 5 bases; junction bases not matched to a gene: 16. CDR3: CASSTSGFRGPVTEAFF. The CDR3 bases are TGTGCCAGCAGCACCTCGGGATTCAGGGGGCCGGTTACTGAAGCTTTCTTT.

The chain combines TRBV6-1 with TRBJ2-1; 9 nucleotides line up with TRBD2. CDR1 and CDR2 (germline): MNHNS, SASEGT. CDR3 length equals 16 residues. With 1 base clipped from V and 7 bases from J, the junction kept 8 bases outside the gene matches. The CDR3 loop is CASSEVGGRASNEQFF. The CDR3 DNA reads TGTGCCAGCAGTGAAGTGGGCGGGAGGGCCTCAAATGAGCAGTTCTTC.

About this clone itself: One end of the junction varies from germline; a read error may be responsible. The rearrangement links TRBV7-9 to TRBJ1-6, with a weak D call TRBD1 (6 bases). There are 14 residues in the CDR3. Germline CDR1 reads SEHNR; CDR2 reads FQNEAQ (reference sequence). The CDR3 reads CSSSLVQGDSPLHF. As DNA, the CDR3 is TGTTCCAGCAGCTTAGTACAGGGTGATTCACCCCTCCACTTT.

This chain uses TRBV25-1 with TRBJ2-1, with 9 bases aligning to TRBD2. Germline values: CDR1 MGHDK, CDR2 SYGVNS. Losses at the gene ends were 2 bases for V and 2 bases for J; bases not matched to a gene: 4. The CDR3 covers 16 residues. CDR3 in DNA: TGTGCCAGCAGTGAAACGCTAGCGGGGACCTACAATGAGCAGTTCTTC. Translating it yields CASSETLAGTYNEQFF.

The V gene is TRBV7-3, the J gene TRBJ2-2; 12 nucleotides line up with TRBD1. This CDR3 is 19 amino acids long. Germline V gene lookup returns CDR1 SGHTA and CDR2 FQGTGA. J was trimmed by 4 bases and V by 0 bases; bases with no gene match: 9. The CDR3 region has the DNA TGTGCCAGCAGCTTAACGAGAGGGGGACAGGGGGCGGGCACCGGGGAGCTGTTTTTT. This gives the protein CASSLTRGGQGAGTGELFF.

V usage is TRBV20-1 and J usage is TRBJ2-5; no firm D call. The V end was cut by 7 bases, the J end by 5 bases, with 8 bases between. The CDR3 runs to 10 residues. The germline V gene has CDR1 DFQATT and CDR2 SNEGSKA (reference sequence). Written as DNA, the CDR3 is TGCAGTGTCTTCGGGGAGACCCAGTACTTC. Protein product: CSVFGETQYF.

The chain carries TRBV27 and TRBJ2-3; TRBD2 matches at 9 bases. J lost 2 bases, V lost 3 bases, and 9 bases had no gene match. The CDR3 extends over 17 amino acids. Germline lookup yields CDR1 MNHEY and CDR2 SMNVEV (reference sequence). CDR3 coding DNA: TGTGCCAGCAGTTTCCTTGGCGGCGGGGGGGCCACAGATACGCAGTATTTT. It yields the protein CASSFLGGGGATDTQYF.

This chain uses TRBV5-1 with TRBJ2-2, with 13 positions matching TRBD2. V shed 0 bases, J shed 1 base, and the junction held 0 bases outside the gene matches. The germline V gene has CDR1 SGHRS and CDR2 YFSETQ. The CDR3 runs 17 residues. The CDR3 coding sequence is TGCGCCAGCAGCTTGGGGACTAGCGGGGGGAACACCGGGGAGCTGTTTTTT. This translates into CASSLGTSGGNTGELFF.

This clone was detected only once. V usage is TRBV7-9 and J usage is TRBJ2-7; 9 nucleotides agree with TRBD1. V lost 4 bases and J lost 3; bases outside the gene matches: 10. This CDR3 is built from 16 residues. Germline CDR1 reads SEHNR; CDR2 reads FQNEAQ (reference sequence). CDR3 sequence: CASSYRAGTGFYEQYF. The CDR3 coding sequence is TGTGCCAGCAGCTACCGAGCCGGGACAGGGTTCTACGAGCAGTACTTC.

V and J are TRBV28 and TRBJ2-4; the D is unclear. The V end lost 5 bases, the J end lost 0 bases, and 11 bases lay between the germline ends. The germline gives CDR1 MDHEN, CDR2 SYDVKM. This CDR3 is built from 15 residues. This CDR3 is CASSRSTLAKNIQYF. The CDR3 bases are TGTGCCAGCAGTCGGTCAACCCTAGCCAAAAACATTCAGTACTTC.

The chain joins TRBV11-2 to TRBJ1-3; unclear D gene. The CDR3 is 14 amino acids. Trimming shortened V by 1 base and J by 4 bases, and 8 bases separated the two germline ends. The germline V gene has CDR1 SGHAT and CDR2 FQNNGV. In DNA form, the CDR3 reads TGTGCCAGCAGCTTAGGAGGGATCGGAAACACCATATATTTT. Encoded protein: CASSLGGIGNTIYF.

The CDR3 DNA reads as TGTGCCAGCAGCTGGCGGGTTAATGAAAAACTGTTTTTT. Its translation is CASSWRVNEKLFF. J is TRBJ1-4 and V is TRBV7-8; D ambiguous. The CDR3 extends over 13 amino acids. Germline V gene data show CDR1 as SGHVS and CDR2 as FQNEAQ. Trimming took 4 bases from V and 4 from J, leaving 7 bases between them.

The chain combines TRBV5-4 with TRBJ2-1, with D possibly matching TRBD1 (5 bases). The V gene's germline CDR1 is SGHNT and CDR2 YYREEE (reference sequence). Trimming removed 6 bases from V and 4 bases from J, with 20 bases in between. The CDR3 spans 16 residues. CDR3 nucleotide sequence: TGTGCCAGCACCCGACAAGGGGTAATTTCTTACAATGAGCAGTTCTTC. This codes for CASTRQGVISYNEQFF.